Sequencing of this T cell receptor (beta chain) was carried out in a study of shared clonotypes between healthy human individuals. Overall study context: CD4 naive and CD4 memory each took three plates per donor, while CD8 naive took two and CD8 memory one.

The split of CD4+ cells yielded CD45RA+ naive and CD45RA-negative memory subsets. Generated by immunoSEQ multiplex PCR, the TCRdb table keeps only in-frame clones and is missing some. This table holds approximately 180,000 clones, roughly 93% found once. Findings and caveats of the study: Against clonotypes common to all four donors, non-shared ones had lower generation probabilities.

With regard to this clone: Its antigen is still unknown.

This CDR3 comprises 14 residues. The J segment lost 6 bases and the V segment lost 3 bases, leaving 8 bases of the junction unmatched. Germline CDR1 SGHRS, CDR2 YFSETQ. The sequence was obtained from a woman in her 30s in good health. The rearrangement uses TRBV5-1 and TRBJ2-5; 7 positions match TRBD1. Specimen: naive CD4+ T cells sorted from blood. Subset defined: CD45RA+ positively selected. CDR3 residues: CASSWGTEEQTQYF. In nucleotides, the CDR3 is TGCGCCAGCAGCTGGGGGACAGAGGAACAGACCCAGTACTTC.